The clone carrying this TCR beta chain was observed many times. The record originates from a study of T cells in Graves' hyperthyroidism and ophthalmopathy. Amplified TCR beta CDR3 regions came from RNA transcripts. A first-round RT-PCR of the TCR CDR3 used the HTBI primer set. TCRdb reprocessed the multiplex PCR reads with MiXCR, giving one entry per CDR3 protein. The table has about 570,000 distinct CDR3 sequences, under 60% seen once. V was pared by 3 bases and J by 1 base, with 6 bases between. In germline, CDR1 is MDHEN, CDR2 SYDVKM. The CDR3 sequence is 13 residues long. The gene calls are TRBV28 and TRBJ1-1; D remains unclear. The sequenced material came from peripheral blood or thyroid tissue (not recorded which). This TCR was sampled from an adult woman with Graves' disease, either hyperthyroidism or ophthalmopathy (not recorded which). The CDR3 is CASSFVKNTEAFF. CDR3 sequence (DNA): TGTGCCAGCAGTTTTGTCAAGAACACTGAAGCTTTCTTT. Based on the CDR3 plus reference TRBV28 and TRBJ1-1, the full variable domain is DVKVTQSSRYLVKRTGEKVFLECVQDMDHENMFWYRQDPGLGLRLIYFSYDVKMKEKGDIPEGYSVSREKKERFSLILESASTNQTSMYLCASSFVKNTEAFFGQGTRLTVV.